This TCR beta chain is from a study of shared clonotypes between healthy human individuals. Study summary: Contributing individuals were two females and a few males aged 18 to 49. Study outcomes and limitations: Sampling was confined to blood; repertoires within tissues likely differ. Sharing across a handful of donors was seen in 4% to 6.5% of naive CD4 clonotypes.

A single count supports this clone. Its target is not known. The CDR3 runs to 11 residues. The germline V and J ends were trimmed by 5 bases and 5 bases, with 9 bases remaining between them. Germline values: CDR1 SQVTM, CDR2 ANQGSEA. Study processing details: Filtering differed for immunoSEQ, which gave only junction sequences without quality scores. The method was immunoSEQ multiplex PCR; TCRdb's version includes in-frame clones alone and lacks a portion of them. D and trimming come from the DNA, and the V and J calls and clone size come from that table. This sample carries more than 500,000 clones, approximately 95% of them seen once, and the ten largest clones take under 0.065%.

The sequence was collected from a woman aged 25 to 45 in good health. Sequenced material: naive CD4+ T cells sorted from blood. Subset denoted: CD45RA+ positively selected. The chain joins TRBV29-1 to TRBJ2-5; D not resolved. The CDR3, as DNA: TGCAGCGTTCTGTCTTCGGAGACCCAGTACTTC. Translated: CSVLSSETQYF. The complete variable domain, with remaining parts taken from reference TRBV29-1 and TRBJ2-5, reads SAVISQKPSRDICQRGTSLTIQCQVDSQVTMMFWYRQQPGQSLTLIATANQGSEATYESGFVIDKFPISRPNLTFSTLTVSNMSPEDSSIYLCSVLSSETQYFGPGTRLLVL.